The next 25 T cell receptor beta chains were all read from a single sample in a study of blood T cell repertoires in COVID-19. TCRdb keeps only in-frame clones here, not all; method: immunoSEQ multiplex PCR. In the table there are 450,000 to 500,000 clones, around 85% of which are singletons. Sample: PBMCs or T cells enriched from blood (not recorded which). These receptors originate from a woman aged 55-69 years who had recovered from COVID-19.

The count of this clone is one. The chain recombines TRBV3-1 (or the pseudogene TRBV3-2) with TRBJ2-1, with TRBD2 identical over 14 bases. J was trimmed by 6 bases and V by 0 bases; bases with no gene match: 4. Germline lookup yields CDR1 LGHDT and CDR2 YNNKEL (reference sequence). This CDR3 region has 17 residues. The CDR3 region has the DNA TGTGCCAGCAGCCAAGAGACTAGCGGGGGGGCCGGCAATGAGCAGTTCTTC. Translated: CASSQETSGGAGNEQFF.

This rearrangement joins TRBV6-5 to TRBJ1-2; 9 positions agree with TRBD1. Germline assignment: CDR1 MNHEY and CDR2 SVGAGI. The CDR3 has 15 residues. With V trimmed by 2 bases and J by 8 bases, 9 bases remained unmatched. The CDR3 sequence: CASSYDSGTGSGYTF. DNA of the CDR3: TGTGCCAGCAGTTACGACTCCGGGACAGGGAGCGGCTACACCTTC.

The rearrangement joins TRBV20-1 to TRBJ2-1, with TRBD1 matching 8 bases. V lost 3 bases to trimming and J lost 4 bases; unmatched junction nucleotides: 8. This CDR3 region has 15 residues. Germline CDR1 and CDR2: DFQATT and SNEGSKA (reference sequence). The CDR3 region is CSASNPRTGYNEQFF. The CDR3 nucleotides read TGCAGTGCTAGTAATCCTAGGACAGGGTACAATGAGCAGTTCTTC.

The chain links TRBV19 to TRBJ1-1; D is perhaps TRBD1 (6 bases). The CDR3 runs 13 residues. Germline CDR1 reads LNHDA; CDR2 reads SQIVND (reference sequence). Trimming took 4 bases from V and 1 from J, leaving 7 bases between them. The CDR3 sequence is CASSNRENTEAFF. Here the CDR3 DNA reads TGTGCCAGTAGTAACAGGGAGAACACTGAAGCTTTCTTT. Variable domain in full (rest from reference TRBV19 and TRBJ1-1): DGGITQSPKYLFRKEGQNVTLSCEQNLNHDAMYWYRQDPGQGLRLIYYSQIVNDFQKGDIAEGYSVSREKKESFPLTVTSAQKNPTAFYLCASSNRENTEAFFGQGTRLTVV.

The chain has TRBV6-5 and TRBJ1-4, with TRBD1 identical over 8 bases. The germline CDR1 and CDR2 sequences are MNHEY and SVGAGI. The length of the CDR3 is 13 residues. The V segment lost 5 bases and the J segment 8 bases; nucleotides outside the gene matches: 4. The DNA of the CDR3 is TGTGCCAGCAGTCGACAGGGGTGGGAAAAACTGTTTTTT. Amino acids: CASSRQGWEKLFF.

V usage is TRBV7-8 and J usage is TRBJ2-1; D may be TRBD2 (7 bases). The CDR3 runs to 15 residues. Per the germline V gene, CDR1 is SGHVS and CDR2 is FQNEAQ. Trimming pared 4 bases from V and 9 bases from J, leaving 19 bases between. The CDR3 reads CASSSPPRGAFEQFF. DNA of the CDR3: TGTGCCAGCAGCTCCCCCCCTCGGGGGGCCTTTGAGCAGTTCTTC.

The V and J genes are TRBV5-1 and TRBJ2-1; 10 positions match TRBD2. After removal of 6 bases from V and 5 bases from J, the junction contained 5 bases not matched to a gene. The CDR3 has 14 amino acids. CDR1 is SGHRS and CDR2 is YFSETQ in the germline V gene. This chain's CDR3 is CASTDLAGDNEQFF. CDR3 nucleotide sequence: TGCGCCAGCACCGATCTAGCGGGGGACAATGAGCAGTTCTTC.

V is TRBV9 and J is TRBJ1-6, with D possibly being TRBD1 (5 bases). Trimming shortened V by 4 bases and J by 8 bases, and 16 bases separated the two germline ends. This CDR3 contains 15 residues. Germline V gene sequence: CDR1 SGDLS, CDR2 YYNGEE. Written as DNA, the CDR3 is TGTGCCAGCAGCTCAACCCCAGGGTGGGATTCACCCCTCCACTTT. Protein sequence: CASSSTPGWDSPLHF.

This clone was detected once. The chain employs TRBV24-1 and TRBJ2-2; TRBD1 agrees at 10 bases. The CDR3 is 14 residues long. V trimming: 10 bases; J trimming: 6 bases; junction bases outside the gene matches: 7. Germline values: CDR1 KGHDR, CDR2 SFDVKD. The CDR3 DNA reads TGTGCCACGCAGAAGACAGGGGGCCCCGGGGAGCTGTTTTTT. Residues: CATQKTGGPGELFF.

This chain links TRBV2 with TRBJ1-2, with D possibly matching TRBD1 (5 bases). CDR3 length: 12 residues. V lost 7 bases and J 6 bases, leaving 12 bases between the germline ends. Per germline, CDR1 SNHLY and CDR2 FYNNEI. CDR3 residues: CASTLGADGYTF. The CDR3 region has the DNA TGTGCCAGCACCCTAGGGGCGGATGGCTACACCTTC.

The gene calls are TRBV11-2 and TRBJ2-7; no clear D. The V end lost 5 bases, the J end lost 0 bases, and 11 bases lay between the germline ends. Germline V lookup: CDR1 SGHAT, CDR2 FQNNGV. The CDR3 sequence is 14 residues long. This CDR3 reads CASSRLTGSYEQYV. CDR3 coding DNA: TGTGCCAGCAGCCGACTGACGGGCTCCTACGAGCAGTACGTC.

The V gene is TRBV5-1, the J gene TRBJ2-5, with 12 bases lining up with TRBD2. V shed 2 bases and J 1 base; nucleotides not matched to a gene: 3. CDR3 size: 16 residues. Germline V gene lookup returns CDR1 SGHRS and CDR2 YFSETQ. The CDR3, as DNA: TGCGCCAGCAGCTTACTAGCGGGGGGCCTCCAAGAGACCCAGTACTTC. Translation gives CASSLLAGGLQETQYF.

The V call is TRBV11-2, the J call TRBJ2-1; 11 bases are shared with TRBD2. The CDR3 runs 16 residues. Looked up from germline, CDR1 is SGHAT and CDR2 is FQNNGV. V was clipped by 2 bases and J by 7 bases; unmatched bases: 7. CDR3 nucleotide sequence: TGTGCCAGCAGCTTACGTCCGGCTAGCGGGGGGAATGAGCAGTTCTTC. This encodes CASSLRPASGGNEQFF. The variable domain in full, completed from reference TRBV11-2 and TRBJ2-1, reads EAGVAQSPRYKIIEKRQSVAFWCNPISGHATLYWYQQILGQGPKLLIQFQNNGVVDDSQLPKDRFSAERLKGVDSTLKIQPAKLEDSAVYLCASSLRPASGGNEQFFGPGTRLTVL.

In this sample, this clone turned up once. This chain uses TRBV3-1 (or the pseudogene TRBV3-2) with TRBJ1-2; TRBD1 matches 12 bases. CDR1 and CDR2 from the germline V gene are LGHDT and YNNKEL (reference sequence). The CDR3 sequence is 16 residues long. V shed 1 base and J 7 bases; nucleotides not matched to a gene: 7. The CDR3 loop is CASSQVGGQGAGGYTF. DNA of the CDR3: TGTGCCAGCAGCCAAGTCGGGGGACAGGGGGCTGGTGGCTACACCTTC.

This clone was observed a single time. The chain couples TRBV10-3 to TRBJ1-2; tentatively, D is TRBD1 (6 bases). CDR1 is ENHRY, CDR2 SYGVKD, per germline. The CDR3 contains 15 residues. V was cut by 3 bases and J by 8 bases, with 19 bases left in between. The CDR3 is CAISDRGPYMQGYTF. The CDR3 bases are TGTGCCATCAGTGACAGGGGTCCCTACATGCAGGGCTACACCTTC.

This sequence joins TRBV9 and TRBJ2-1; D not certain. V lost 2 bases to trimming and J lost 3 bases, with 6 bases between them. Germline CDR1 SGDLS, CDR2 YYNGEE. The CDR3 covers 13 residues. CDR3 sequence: CASSVGYYNEQFF. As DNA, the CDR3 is TGTGCCAGCAGCGTCGGGTACTACAATGAGCAGTTCTTC.

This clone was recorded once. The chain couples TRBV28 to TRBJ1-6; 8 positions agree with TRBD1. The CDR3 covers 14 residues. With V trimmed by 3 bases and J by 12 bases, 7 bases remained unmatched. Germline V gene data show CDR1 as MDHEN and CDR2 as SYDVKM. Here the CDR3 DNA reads TGTGCCAGCAGTTTTCGACAGGGGCAAGAACCCCTCCACTTT. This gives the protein CASSFRQGQEPLHF.

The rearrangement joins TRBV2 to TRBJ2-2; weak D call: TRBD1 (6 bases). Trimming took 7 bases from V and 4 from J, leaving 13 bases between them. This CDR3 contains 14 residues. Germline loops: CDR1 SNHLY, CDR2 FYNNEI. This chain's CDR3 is CASTKQGSTGELFF. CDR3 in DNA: TGTGCCAGCACCAAACAGGGTTCCACCGGGGAGCTGTTTTTT.

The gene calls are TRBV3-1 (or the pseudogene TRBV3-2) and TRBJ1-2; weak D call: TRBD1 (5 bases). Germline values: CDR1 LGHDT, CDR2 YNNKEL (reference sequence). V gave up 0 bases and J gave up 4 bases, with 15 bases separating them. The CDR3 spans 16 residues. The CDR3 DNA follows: TGTGCCAGCAGCCAAGATCGAGCGGGGGTCTCCTATGGCTACACCTTC. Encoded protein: CASSQDRAGVSYGYTF.

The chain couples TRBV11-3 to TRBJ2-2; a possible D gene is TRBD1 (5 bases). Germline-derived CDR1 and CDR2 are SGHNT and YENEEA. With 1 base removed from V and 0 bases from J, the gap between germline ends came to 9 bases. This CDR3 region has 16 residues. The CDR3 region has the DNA TGTGCCAGCAGCTTAGGGGTAGGGGCGAACACCGGGGAGCTGTTTTTT. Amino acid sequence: CASSLGVGANTGELFF.

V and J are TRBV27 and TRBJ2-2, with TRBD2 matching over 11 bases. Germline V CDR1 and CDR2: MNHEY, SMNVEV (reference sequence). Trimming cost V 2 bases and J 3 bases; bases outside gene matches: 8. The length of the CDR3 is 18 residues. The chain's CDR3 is CASSLKGRLAGYTGELFF. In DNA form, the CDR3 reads TGTGCCAGCAGTTTAAAGGGCCGACTAGCGGGATACACCGGGGAGCTGTTTTTT.

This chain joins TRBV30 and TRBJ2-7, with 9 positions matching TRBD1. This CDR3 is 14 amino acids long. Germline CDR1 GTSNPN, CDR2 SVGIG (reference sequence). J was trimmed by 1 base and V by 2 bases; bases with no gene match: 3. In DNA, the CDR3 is TGTGCCTGGAGTCTGGGACAGGGATCCTACGAGCAGTACTTC. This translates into CAWSLGQGSYEQYF.

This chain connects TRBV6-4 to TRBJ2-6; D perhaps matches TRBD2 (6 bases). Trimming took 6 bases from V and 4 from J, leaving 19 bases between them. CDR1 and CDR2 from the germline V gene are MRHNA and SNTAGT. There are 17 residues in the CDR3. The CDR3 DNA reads TGTGCCAGCAGCAGGGACTTGTCCTCCTTCGGGGCCAACGTCCTGACTTTC. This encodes CASSRDLSSFGANVLTF.

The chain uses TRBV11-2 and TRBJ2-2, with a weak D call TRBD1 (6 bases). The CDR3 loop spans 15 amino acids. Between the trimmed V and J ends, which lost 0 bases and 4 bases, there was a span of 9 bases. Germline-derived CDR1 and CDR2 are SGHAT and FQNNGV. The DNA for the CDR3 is TGTGCCAGCAGCTTAGATAGAGGGGGCACCGGGGAGCTGTTTTTT. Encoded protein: CASSLDRGGTGELFF.

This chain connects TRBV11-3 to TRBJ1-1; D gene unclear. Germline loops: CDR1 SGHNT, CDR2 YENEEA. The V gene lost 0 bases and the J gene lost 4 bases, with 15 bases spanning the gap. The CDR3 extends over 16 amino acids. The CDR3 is CASSLDGGHWGTEAFF. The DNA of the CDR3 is TGTGCCAGCAGCTTAGATGGAGGCCACTGGGGCACTGAAGCTTTCTTT. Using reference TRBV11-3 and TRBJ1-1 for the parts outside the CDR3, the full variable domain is EAGVVQSPRYKIIEKKQPVAFWCNPISGHNTLYWYLQNLGQGPELLIRYENEEAVDDSQLPKDRFSAERLKGVDSTLKIQPAELGDSAVYLCASSLDGGHWGTEAFFGQGTRLTVV.